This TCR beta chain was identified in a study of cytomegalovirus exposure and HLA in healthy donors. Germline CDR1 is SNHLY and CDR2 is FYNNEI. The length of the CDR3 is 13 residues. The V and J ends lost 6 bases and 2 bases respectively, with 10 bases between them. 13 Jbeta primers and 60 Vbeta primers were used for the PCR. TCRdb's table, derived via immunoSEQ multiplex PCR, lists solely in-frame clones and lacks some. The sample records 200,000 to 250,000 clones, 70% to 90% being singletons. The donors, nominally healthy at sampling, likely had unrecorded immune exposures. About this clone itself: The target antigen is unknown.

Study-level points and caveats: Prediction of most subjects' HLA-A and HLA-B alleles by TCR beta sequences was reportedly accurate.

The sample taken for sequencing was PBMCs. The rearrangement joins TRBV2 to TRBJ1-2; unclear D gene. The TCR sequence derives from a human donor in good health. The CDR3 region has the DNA TGTGCCAGCAGGGAAAGCGGGAACTATGGCTACACCTTC. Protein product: CASRESGNYGYTF.